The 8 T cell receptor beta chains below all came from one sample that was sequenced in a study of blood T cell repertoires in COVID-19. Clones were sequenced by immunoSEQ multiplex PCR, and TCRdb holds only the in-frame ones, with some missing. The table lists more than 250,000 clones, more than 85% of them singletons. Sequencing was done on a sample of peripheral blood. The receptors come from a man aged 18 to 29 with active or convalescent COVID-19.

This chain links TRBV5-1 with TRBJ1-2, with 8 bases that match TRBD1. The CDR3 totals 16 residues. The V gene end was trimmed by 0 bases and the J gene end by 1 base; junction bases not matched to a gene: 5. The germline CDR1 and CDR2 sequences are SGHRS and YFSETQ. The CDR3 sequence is CASSLGKDRVNYGYTF. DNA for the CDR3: TGCGCCAGCAGCTTGGGGAAGGACAGGGTTAACTATGGCTACACCTTC.

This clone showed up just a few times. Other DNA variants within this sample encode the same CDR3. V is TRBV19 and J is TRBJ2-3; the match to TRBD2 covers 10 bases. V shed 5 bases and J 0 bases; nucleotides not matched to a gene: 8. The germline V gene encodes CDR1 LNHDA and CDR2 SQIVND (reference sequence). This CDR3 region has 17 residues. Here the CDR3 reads CASSPPRTSGSTDTQYF. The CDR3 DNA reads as TGTGCCAGTAGTCCTCCCCGGACTAGCGGTAGCACAGATACGCAGTATTTT.

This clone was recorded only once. In nucleotides, the CDR3 is TGTGCCAGCAGCTCCACGGGGGACCGTGGGACCCAGTACTTC. Translating it yields CASSSTGDRGTQYF. The rearrangement links TRBV7-3 to TRBJ2-5, with D possibly matching TRBD2 (6 bases). Trimming removed 4 bases from V and 7 bases from J, with 16 bases in between. Germline lookup yields CDR1 SGHTA and CDR2 FQGTGA. The CDR3 has 14 amino acids.

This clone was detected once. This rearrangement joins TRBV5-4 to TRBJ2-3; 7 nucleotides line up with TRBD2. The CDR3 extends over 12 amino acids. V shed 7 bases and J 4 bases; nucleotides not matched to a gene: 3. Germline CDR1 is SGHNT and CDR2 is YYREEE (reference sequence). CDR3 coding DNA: TGTGCCAGCGGGAGGGAGGCAGATACGCAGTATTTT. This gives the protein CASGREADTQYF. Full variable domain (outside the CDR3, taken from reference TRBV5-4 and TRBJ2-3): ETGVTQSPTHLIKTRGQQVTLRCSSQSGHNTVSWYQQALGQGPQFIFQYYREEENGRGNFPPRFSGLQFPNYSSELNVNALELDDSALYLCASGREADTQYFGPGTRLTVL.

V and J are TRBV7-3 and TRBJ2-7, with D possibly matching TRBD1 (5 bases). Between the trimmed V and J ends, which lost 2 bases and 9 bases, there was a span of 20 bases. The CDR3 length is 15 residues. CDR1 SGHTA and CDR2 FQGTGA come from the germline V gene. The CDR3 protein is CASSLGHSLDSVQYF. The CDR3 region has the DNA TGTGCCAGCAGCTTAGGACATTCTTTAGACTCTGTGCAGTACTTC.

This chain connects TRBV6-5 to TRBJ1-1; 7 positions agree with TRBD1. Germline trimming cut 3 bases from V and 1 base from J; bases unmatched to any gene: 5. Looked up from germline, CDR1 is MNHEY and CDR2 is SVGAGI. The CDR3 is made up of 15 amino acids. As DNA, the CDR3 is TGTGCCAGCAGTTATACAGGGGTTCGGAACACTGAAGCTTTCTTT. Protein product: CASSYTGVRNTEAFF.

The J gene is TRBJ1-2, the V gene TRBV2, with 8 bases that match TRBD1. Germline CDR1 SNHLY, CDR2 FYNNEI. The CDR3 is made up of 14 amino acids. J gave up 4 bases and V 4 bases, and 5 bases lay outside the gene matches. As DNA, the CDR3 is TGTGCCAGCAGTGCAAATACAGGGGGCTATGGCTACACCTTC. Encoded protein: CASSANTGGYGYTF.

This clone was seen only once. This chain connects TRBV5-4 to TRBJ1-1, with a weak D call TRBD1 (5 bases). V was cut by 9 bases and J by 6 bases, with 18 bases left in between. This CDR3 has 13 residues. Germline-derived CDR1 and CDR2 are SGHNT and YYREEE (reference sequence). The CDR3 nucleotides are TGTGCCACCGAGACAGAAGCCCAAGCTGAAGCTTTCTTT. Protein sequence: CATETEAQAEAFF.